This record covers a single TCR beta chain. Its matching antigen is unknown. The sample belongs to a study of identical twins. Study results and caveats: In monozygotic twins, models underestimated the sharing of out-of-frame TCR alpha. Possibly, invariant MAIT and iNKT cells partly confounded zero-insertion analyses.

Template switching introduced a universal primer site, and the cDNA bore unique molecular identifiers. Via MiXCR, TCRdb re-called the 5' RACE reads, giving one row per CDR3 protein. The sample gives approximately 230,000 distinct CDR3 sequences, 6.5% of which show up once; 13% to 15% is in the top ten. Germline-derived CDR1 and CDR2 are KGHSH and LQKENI. The CDR3 has 14 amino acids. Trimming stripped 6 bases from V and 0 bases from J, with 10 bases between. The sample was also reused in another study, on T cells expressing NK-cell markers. This second report adds: The study sequenced eight donors, seven HCMV-seropositive and one seronegative.

V and J are TRBV18 and TRBJ2-3; the D gene is possibly TRBD2 (5 bases). The TCR sequence derives from a woman younger than 35 in good health. The sample consisted of CD8+ T cells sorted from blood. This CDR3 reads CASSQTGSTDTQYF. CDR3 nucleotides: TGTGCCAGCTCCCAGACGGGGAGCACAGATACGCAGTATTTT.